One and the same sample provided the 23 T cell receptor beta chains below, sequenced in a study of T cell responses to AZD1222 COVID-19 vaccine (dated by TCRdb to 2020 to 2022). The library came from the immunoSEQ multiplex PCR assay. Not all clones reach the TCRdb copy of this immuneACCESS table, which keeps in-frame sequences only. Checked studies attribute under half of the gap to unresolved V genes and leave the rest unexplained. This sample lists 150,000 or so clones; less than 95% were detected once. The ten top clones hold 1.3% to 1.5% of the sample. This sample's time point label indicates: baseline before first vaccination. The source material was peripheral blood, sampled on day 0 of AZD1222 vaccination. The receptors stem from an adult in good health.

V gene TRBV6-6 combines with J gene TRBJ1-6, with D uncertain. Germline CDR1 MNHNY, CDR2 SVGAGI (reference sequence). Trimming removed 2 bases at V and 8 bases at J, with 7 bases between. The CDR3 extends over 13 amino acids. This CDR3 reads CASSYDQDSPLHF. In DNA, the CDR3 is TGTGCCAGCAGTTACGATCAGGATTCACCCCTCCACTTT.

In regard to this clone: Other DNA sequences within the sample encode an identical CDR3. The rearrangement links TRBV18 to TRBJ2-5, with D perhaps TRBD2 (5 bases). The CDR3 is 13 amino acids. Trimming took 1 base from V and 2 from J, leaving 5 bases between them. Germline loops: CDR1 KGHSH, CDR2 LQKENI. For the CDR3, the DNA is TGTGCCAGCTCACCACGAGGGCAAGAGACCCAGTACTTC. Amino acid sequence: CASSPRGQETQYF.

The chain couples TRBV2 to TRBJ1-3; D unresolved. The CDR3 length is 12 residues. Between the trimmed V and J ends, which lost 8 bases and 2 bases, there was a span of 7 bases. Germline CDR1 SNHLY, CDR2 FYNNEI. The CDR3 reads CASSLTGNTIYF. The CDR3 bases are TGTGCCAGCTCCCTAACTGGAAACACCATATATTTT.

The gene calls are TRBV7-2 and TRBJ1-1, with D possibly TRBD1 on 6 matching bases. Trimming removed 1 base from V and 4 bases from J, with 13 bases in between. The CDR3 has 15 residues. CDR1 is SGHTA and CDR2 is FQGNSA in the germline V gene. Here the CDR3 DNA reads TGTGCCAGCAGCTTAGATCTGGGAGGGGGCACTGAAGCTTTCTTT. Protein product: CASSLDLGGGTEAFF.

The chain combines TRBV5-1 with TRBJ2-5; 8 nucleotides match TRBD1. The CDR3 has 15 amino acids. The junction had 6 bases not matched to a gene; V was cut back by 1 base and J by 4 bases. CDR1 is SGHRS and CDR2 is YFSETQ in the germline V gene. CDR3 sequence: CASSLRQGAGETQYF. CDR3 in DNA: TGCGCCAGCAGCTTGCGGCAGGGGGCGGGAGAGACCCAGTACTTC.

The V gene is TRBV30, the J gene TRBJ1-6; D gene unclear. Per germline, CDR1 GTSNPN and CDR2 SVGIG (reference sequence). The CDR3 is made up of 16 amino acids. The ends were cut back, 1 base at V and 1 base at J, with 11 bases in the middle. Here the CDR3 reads CAWSDKPRSYNSPLHF. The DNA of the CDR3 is TGTGCCTGGAGTGATAAACCAAGGTCCTATAATTCACCCCTCCACTTT. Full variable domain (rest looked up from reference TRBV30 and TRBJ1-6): SQTIHQWPATLVQPVGSPLSLECTVEGTSNPNLYWYRQAAGRGLQLLFYSVGIGQISSEVPQNLSASRPQDRQFILSSKKLLLSDSGFYLCAWSDKPRSYNSPLHFGNGTRLTVT.

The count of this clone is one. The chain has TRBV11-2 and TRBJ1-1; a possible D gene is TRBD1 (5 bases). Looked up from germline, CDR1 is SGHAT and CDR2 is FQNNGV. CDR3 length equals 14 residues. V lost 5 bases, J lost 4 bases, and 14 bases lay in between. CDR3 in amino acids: CASSPGRGGTEAFF. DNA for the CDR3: TGTGCCAGCAGCCCGGGACGGGGGGGCACTGAAGCTTTCTTT.

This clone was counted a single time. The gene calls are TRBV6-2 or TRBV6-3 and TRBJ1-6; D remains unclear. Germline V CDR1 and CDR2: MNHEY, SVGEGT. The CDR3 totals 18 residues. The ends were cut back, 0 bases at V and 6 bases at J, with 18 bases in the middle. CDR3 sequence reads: CASSYSRSKSNLNSPLHF. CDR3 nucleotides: TGTGCCAGCAGTTACTCTCGTTCGAAGTCTAACCTTAATTCACCCCTCCACTTT.

CDR3 loop: CASSVVTNTGELFF. Written as DNA, the CDR3 is TGTGCCAGCAGCGTAGTGACGAACACCGGGGAGCTGTTTTTT. The V and J genes are TRBV9 and TRBJ2-2; D unresolved. The V gene's germline CDR1 is SGDLS and CDR2 YYNGEE. Trimming cost V 0 bases and J 0 bases, with 3 bases left between them. This CDR3 is built from 14 residues.

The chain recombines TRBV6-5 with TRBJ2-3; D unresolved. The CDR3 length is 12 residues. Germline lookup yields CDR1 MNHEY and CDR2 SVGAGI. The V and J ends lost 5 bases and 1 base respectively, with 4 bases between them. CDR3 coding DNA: TGTGCCAGCAGTACGGGCACAGATACGCAGTATTTT. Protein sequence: CASSTGTDTQYF.

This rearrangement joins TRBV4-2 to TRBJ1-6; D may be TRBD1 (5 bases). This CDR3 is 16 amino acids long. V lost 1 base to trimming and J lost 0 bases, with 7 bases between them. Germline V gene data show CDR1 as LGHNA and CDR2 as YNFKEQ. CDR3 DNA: TGTGCCAGCAGCCAAGGGGGGAGCTCCTATAATTCACCCCTCCACTTT. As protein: CASSQGGSSYNSPLHF.

CDR3 region: CASSHTRDRGWTEAFF. CDR3 DNA: TGTGCCAGCAGCCACACCCGGGACAGGGGTTGGACTGAAGCTTTCTTT. The chain employs TRBV6-6 and TRBJ1-1, with TRBD1 matching over 10 bases. The V gene's germline CDR1 is MNHNY and CDR2 SVGAGI (reference sequence). Trimming took 6 bases from V and 5 from J; bases not matched to a gene: 12. The CDR3 totals 16 residues.

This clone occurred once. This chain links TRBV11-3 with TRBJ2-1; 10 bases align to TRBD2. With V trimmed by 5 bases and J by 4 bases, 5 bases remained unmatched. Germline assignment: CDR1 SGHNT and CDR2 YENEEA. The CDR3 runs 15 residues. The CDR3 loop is CASSLGLANYNEQFF. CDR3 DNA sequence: TGTGCCAGCAGCCTGGGACTAGCGAATTACAATGAGCAGTTCTTC.

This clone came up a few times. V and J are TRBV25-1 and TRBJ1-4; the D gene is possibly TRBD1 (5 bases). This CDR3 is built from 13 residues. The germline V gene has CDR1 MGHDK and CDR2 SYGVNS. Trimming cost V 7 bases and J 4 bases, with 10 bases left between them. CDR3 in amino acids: CASMRGYNEKLFF. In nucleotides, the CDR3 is TGTGCCAGCATGAGGGGATATAATGAAAAACTGTTTTTT.

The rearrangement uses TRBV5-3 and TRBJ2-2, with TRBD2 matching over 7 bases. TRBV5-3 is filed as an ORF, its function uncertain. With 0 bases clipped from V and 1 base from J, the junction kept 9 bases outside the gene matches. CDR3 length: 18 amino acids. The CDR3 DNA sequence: TGTGCCAGAAGCTTGGGCGGAATAAGGGAGGGGAACACCGGGGAGCTGTTTTTT. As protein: CARSLGGIREGNTGELFF.

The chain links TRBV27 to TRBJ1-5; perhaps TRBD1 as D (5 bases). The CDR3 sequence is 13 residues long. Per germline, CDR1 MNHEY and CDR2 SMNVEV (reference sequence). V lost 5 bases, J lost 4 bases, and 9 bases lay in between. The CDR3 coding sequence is TGTGCCAGCAGTCCGGACATGAATCAGCCCCAGCATTTT. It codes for CASSPDMNQPQHF.

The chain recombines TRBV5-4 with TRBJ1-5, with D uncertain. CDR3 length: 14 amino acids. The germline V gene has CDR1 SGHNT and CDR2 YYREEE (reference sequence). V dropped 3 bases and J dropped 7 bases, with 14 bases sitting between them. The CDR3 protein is CASSSRQVGQPQHF. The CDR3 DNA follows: TGTGCCAGCAGCTCCCGCCAGGTTGGGCAGCCCCAGCATTTT.

CDR3 residues: CASSLSETNSPLHF. The CDR3 coding sequence is TGTGCCAGCAGCTTAAGTGAGACTAATTCACCCCTCCACTTT. The chain links TRBV7-2 to TRBJ1-6; D ambiguous. There are 14 residues in the CDR3. Deletions cut 2 bases from V and 6 bases from J, with 8 bases between. Germline loops: CDR1 SGHTA, CDR2 FQGNSA.

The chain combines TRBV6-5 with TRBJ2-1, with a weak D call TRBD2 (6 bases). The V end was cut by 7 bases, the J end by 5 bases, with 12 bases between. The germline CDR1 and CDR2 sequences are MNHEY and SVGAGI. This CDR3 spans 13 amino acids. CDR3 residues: CASTREPHNEQFF. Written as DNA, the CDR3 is TGTGCCAGCACCCGGGAGCCGCACAATGAGCAGTTCTTC.

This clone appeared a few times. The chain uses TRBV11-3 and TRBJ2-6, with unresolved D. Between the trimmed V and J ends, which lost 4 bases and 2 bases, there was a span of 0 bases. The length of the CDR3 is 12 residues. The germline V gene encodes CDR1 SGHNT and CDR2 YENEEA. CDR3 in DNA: TGTGCCAGCAGCTCTGGGGCCAACGTCCTGACTTTC. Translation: CASSSGANVLTF. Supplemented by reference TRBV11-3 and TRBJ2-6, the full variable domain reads EAGVVQSPRYKIIEKKQPVAFWCNPISGHNTLYWYLQNLGQGPELLIRYENEEAVDDSQLPKDRFSAERLKGVDSTLKIQPAELGDSAVYLCASSSGANVLTFGAGSRLTVL.

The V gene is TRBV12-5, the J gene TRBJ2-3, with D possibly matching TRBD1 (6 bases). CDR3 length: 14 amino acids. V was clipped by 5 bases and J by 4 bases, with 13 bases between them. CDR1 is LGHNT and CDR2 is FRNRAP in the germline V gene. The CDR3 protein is CASGNTGRADTQYF. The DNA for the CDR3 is TGTGCTAGTGGTAATACAGGGCGGGCAGATACGCAGTATTTT. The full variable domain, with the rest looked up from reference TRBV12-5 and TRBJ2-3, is DARVTQTPRHKVTEMGQEVTMRCQPILGHNTVFWYRQTMMQGLELLAYFRNRAPLDDSGMPKDRFSAEMPDATLATLKIQPSEPRDSAVYFCASGNTGRADTQYFGPGTRLTVL.

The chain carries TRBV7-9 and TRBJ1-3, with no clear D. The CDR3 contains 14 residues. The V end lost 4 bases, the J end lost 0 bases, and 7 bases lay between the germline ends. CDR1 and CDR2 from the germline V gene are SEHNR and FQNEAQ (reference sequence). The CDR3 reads CASSSVSSGNTIYF. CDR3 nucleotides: TGTGCCAGCAGCTCGGTTAGCTCTGGAAACACCATATATTTT.

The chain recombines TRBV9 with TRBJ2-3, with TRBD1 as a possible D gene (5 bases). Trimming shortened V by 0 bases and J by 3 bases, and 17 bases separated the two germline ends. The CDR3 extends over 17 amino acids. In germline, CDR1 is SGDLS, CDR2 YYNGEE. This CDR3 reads CASSVGGGAFTTDTQYF. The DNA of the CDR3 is TGTGCCAGCAGCGTAGGGGGTGGGGCGTTTACGACAGATACGCAGTATTTT. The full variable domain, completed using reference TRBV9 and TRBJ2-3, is DSGVTQTPKHLITATGQRVTLRCSPRSGDLSVYWYQQSLDQGLQFLIQYYNGEERAKGNILERFSAQQFPDLHSELNLSSLELGDSALYFCASSVGGGAFTTDTQYFGPGTRLTVL.